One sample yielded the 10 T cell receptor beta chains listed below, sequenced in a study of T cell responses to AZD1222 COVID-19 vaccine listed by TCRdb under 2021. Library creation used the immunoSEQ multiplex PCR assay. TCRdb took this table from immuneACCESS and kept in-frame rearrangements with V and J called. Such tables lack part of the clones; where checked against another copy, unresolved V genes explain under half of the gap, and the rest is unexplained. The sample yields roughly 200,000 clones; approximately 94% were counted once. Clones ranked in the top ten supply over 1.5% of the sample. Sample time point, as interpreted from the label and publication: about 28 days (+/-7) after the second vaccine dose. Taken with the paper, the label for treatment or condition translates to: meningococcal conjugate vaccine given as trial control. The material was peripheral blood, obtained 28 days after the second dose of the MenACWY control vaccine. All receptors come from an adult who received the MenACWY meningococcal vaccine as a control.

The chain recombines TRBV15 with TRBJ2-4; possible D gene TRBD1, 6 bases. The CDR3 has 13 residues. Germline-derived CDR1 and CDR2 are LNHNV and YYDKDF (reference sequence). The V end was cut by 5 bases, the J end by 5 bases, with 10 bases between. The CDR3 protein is CATSDRTENIQYF. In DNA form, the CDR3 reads TGTGCCACCAGCGACCGGACAGAAAACATTCAGTACTTC.

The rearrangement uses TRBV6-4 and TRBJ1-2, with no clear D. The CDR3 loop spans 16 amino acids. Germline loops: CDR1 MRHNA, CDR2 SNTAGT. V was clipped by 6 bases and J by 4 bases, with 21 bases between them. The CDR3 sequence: CASRDPQTRFPYGYTF. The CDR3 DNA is TGTGCCAGCAGGGACCCACAGACCCGCTTCCCCTATGGCTACACCTTC.

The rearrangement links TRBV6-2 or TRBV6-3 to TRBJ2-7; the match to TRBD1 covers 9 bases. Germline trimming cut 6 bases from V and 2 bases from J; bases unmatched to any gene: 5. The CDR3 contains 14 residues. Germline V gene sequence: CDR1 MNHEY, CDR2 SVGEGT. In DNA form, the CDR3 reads TGTGCCAGCAGCCCTAACAGGGGGCCCTACGAGCAGTACTTC. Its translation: CASSPNRGPYEQYF.

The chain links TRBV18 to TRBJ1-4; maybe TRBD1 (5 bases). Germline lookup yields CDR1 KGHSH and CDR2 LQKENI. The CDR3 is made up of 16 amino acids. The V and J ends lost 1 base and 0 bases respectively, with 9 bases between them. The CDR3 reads CASSPRDRATNEKLFF. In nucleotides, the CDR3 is TGTGCCAGCTCACCACGGGACCGTGCAACTAATGAAAAACTGTTTTTT.

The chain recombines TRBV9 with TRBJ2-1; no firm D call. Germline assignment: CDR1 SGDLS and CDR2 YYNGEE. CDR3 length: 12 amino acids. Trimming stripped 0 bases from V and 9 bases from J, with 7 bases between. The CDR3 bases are TGTGCCAGCAGCGTAGCTTACGGTGAGCAGTTCTTC. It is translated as CASSVAYGEQFF.

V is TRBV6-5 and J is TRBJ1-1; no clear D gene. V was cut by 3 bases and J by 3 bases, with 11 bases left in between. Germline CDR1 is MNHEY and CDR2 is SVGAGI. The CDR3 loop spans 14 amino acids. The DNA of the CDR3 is TGTGCCAGCAGTTATGACGGGAGAGACACTGAAGCTTTCTTT. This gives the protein CASSYDGRDTEAFF.

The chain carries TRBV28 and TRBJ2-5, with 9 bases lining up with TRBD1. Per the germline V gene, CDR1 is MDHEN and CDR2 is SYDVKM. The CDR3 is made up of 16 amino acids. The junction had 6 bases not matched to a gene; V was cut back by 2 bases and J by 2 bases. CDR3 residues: CASSLGRGTGQETQYF. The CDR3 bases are TGTGCCAGCAGTTTAGGCCGGGGGACAGGGCAAGAGACCCAGTACTTC.

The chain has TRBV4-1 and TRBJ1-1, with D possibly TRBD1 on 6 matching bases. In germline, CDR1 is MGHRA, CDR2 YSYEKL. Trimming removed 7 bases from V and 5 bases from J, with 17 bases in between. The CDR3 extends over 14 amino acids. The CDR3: CASTYEGGGTEAFF. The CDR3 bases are TGCGCCAGCACCTATGAAGGAGGGGGTACTGAAGCTTTCTTT.

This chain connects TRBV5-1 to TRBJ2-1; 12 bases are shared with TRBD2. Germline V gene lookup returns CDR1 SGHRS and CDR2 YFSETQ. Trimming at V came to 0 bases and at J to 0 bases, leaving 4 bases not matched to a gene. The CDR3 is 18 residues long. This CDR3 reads CASSLGLAGASSYNEQFF. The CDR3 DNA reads TGCGCCAGCAGCTTGGGACTAGCGGGAGCGAGCTCCTACAATGAGCAGTTCTTC.

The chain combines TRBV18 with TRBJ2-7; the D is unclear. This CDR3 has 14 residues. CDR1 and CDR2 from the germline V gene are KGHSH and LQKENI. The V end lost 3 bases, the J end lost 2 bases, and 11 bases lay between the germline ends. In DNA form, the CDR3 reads TGTGCCAGCTCACCCGCAGACGGTACCTACGAGCAGTACTTC. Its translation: CASSPADGTYEQYF.